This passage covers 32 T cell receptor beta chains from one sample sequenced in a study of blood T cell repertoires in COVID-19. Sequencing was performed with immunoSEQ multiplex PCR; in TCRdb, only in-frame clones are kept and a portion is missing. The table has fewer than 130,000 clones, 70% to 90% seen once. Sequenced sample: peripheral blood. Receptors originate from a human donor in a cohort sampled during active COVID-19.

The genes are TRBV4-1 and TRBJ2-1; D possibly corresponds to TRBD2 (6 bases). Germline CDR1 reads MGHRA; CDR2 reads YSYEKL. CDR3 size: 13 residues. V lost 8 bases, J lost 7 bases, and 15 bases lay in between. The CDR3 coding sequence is TGCGCCAGCGGTCATCGCGGGGAGAATGAGCAGTTCTTC. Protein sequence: CASGHRGENEQFF.

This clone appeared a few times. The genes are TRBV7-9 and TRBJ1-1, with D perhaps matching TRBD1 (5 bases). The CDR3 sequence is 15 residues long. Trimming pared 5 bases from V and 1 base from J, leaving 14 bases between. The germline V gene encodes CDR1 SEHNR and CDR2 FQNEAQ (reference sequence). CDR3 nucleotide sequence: TGTGCCAGCAGCGGAAGGACCGGACAGAACACTGAAGCTTTCTTT. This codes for CASSGRTGQNTEAFF.

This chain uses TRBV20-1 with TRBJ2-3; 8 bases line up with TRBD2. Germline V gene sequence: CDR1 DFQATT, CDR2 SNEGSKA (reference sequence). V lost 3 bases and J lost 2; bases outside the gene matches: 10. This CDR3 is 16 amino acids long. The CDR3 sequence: CSASLSTSGNTDTQYF. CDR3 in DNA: TGCAGTGCTAGTCTCTCTACTAGCGGAAACACAGATACGCAGTATTTT.

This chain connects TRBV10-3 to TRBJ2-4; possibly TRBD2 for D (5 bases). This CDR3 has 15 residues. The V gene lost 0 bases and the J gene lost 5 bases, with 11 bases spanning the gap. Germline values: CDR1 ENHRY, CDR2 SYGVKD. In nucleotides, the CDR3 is TGTGCCATCAGTGAGTCCGCTAGCCGACAAAACATTCAGTACTTC. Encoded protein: CAISESASRQNIQYF.

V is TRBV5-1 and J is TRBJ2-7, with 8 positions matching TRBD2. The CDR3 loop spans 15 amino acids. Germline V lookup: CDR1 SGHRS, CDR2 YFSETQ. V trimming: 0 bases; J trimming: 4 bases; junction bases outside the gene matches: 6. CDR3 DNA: TGCGCCAGCAGCTTGGCCGGGACTAGGACGTACGAGCAGTACTTC. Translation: CASSLAGTRTYEQYF.

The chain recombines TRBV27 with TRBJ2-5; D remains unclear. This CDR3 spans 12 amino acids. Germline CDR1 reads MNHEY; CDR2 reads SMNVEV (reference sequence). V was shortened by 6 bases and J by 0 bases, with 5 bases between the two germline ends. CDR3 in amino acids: CASSPYQETQYF. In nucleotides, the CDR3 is TGTGCCAGCAGCCCGTACCAAGAGACCCAGTACTTC.

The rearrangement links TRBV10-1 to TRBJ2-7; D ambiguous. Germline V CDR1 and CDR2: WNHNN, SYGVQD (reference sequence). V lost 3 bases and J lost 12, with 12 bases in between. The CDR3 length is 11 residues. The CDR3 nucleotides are TGCGCCAGCAGTGATTCCGGAAGACTGTACTTC. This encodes CASSDSGRLYF.

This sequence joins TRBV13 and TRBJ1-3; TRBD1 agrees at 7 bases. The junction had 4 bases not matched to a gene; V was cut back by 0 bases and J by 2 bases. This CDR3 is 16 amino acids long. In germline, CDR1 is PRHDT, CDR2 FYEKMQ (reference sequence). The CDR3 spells CASSLGRDSAGNTIYF. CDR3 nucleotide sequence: TGTGCCAGCAGCTTAGGCCGGGACAGTGCTGGAAACACCATATATTTT.

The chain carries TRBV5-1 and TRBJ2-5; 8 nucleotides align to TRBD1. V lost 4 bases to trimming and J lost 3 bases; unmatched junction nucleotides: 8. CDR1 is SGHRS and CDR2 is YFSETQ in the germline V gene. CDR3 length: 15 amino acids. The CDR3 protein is CASSAWTGSEETQYF. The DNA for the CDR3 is TGCGCCAGCAGCGCCTGGACAGGGAGTGAAGAGACCCAGTACTTC. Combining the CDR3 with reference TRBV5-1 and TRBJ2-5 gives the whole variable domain KAGVTQTPRYLIKTRGQQVTLSCSPISGHRSVSWYQQTPGQGLQFLFEYFSETQRNKGNFPGRFSGRQFSNSRSEMNVSTLELGDSALYLCASSAWTGSEETQYFGPGTRLLVL.

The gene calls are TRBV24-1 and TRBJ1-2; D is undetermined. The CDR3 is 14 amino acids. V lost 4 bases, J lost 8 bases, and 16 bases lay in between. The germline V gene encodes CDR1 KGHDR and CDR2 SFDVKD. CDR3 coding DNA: TGTGCCACCAGTGAATCACAAGGCTCGGGAGGCTACACCTTC. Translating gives CATSESQGSGGYTF.

This CDR3 reads CASTVTSGRALDTGELFF. For the CDR3, the DNA is TGTGCCAGTACAGTGACTAGCGGGAGGGCCCTCGACACCGGGGAGCTGTTTTTT. V is TRBV19 and J is TRBJ2-2, with TRBD2 identical over 14 bases. There are 18 residues in the CDR3. Germline-derived CDR1 and CDR2 are LNHDA and SQIVND (reference sequence). J gave up 3 bases and V 7 bases, and 10 bases lay outside the gene matches.

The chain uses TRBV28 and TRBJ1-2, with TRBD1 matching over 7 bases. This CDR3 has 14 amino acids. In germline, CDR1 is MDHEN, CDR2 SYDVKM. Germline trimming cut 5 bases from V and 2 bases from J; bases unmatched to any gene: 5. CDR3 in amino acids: CASSQLQGNYGYTF. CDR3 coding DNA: TGTGCCAGCAGTCAACTACAGGGGAACTATGGCTACACCTTC.

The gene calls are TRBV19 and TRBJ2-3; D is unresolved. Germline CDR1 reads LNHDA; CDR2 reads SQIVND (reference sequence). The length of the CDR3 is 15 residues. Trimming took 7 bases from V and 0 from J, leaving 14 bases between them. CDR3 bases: TGTGCCAGTAATCCCCACGGTTCTAGCACAGATACGCAGTATTTT. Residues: CASNPHGSSTDTQYF.

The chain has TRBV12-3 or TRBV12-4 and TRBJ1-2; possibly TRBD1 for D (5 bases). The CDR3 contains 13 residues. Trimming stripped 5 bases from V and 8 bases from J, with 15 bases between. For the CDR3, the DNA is TGTGCCAGCAGTACGGGGGTCTACGTCGGCTACACCTTC. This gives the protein CASSTGVYVGYTF.

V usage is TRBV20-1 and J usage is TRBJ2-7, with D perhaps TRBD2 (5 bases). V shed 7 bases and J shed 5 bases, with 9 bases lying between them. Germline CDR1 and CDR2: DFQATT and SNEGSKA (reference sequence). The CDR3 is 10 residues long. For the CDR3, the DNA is TGCAGTGGCTCGCGGGACGAGCAGTACTTC. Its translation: CSGSRDEQYF.

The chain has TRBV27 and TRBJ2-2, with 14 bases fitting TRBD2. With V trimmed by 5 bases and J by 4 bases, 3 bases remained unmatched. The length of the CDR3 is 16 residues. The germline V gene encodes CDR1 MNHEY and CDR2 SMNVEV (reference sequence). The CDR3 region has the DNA TGTGCCAGCAGTGTGACTAGCGGGGGGGCCACCGGGGAGCTGTTTTTT. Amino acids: CASSVTSGGATGELFF.

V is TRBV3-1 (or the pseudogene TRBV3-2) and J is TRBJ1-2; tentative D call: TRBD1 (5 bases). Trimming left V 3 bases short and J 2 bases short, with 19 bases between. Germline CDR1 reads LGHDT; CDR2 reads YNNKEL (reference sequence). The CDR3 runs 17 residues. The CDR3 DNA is TGTGCCAGCAGCCAGACCCCGGGTGGTAAGGGGAACTATGGCTACACCTTC. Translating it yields CASSQTPGGKGNYGYTF.

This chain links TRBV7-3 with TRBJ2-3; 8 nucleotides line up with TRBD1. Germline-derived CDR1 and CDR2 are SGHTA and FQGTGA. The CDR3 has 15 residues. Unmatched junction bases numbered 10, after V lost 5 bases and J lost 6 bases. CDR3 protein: CASSTGQGDRDTQYF. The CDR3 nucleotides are TGTGCCAGCAGCACAGGACAGGGAGATAGGGATACGCAGTATTTT.

For the CDR3, the DNA is TGTGCCAGCAGTTCCCCGGGGGTGGGAGGCAAAGAGACCCAGTACTTC. Residues: CASSSPGVGGKETQYF. The chain recombines TRBV28 with TRBJ2-5; maybe TRBD2 (6 bases). Germline CDR1 reads MDHEN; CDR2 reads SYDVKM. V lost 4 bases to trimming and J lost 3 bases, with 18 bases between them. The length of the CDR3 is 16 residues. The full variable domain, in which reference TRBV28 and TRBJ2-5 provide the parts outside the CDR3, is DVKVTQSSRYLVKRTGEKVFLECVQDMDHENMFWYRQDPGLGLRLIYFSYDVKMKEKGDIPEGYSVSREKKERFSLILESASTNQTSMYLCASSSPGVGGKETQYFGPGTRLLVL.

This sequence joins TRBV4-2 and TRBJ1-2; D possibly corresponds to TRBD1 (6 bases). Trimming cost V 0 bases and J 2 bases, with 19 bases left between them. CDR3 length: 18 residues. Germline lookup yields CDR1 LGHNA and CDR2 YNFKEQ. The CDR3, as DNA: TGTGCCAGCAGCCAAGAACTGGGGCCAGGGGCTGTGAACTATGGCTACACCTTC. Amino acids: CASSQELGPGAVNYGYTF.

CDR3 sequence reads: CASSLRQGDSYNSPLHF. The CDR3 nucleotides read TGTGCCAGCAGTCTAAGACAGGGAGACTCCTATAATTCACCCCTCCACTTT. The V gene is TRBV27, the J gene TRBJ1-6; 7 bases agree with TRBD1. The CDR3 is 17 residues long. Per germline, CDR1 MNHEY and CDR2 SMNVEV (reference sequence). V trimming: 5 bases; J trimming: 0 bases; junction bases outside the gene matches: 7.

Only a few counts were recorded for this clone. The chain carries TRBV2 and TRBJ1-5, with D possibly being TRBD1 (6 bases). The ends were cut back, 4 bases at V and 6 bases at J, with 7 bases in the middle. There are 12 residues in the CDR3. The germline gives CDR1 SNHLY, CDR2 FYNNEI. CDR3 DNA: TGTGCCAGCAGTGGGGACATTCAGCCCCAGCATTTT. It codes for CASSGDIQPQHF.

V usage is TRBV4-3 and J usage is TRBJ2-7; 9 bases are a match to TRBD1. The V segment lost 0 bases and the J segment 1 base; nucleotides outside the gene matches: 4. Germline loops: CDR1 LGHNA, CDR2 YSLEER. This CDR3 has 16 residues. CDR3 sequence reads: CASSQEGQGLSYEQYF. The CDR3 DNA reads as TGCGCCAGCAGCCAAGAAGGACAGGGGCTATCCTACGAGCAGTACTTC.

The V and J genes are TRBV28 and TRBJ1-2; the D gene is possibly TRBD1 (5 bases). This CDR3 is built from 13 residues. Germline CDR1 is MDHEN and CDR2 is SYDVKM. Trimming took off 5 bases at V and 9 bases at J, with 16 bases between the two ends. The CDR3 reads CASSPLGGWSYTF. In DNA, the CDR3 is TGTGCCAGCAGTCCGCTGGGGGGATGGAGCTACACCTTC.

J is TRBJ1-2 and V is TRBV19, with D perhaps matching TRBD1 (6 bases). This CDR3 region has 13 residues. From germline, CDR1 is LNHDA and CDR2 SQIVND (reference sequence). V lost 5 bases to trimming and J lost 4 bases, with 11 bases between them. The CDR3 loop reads CASSVRDTYGYTF. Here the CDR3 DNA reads TGTGCCAGTAGTGTCCGGGACACCTATGGCTACACCTTC.

The CDR3 is CASSSNYEQYF. The CDR3 coding sequence is TGTGCCAGCAGCTCTAATTACGAGCAGTACTTC. This chain uses TRBV28 with TRBJ2-7; no definite D call. CDR1 is MDHEN, CDR2 SYDVKM, per germline. This CDR3 contains 11 residues. V was trimmed by 6 bases and J by 4 bases, leaving 7 bases between them.

The CDR3: CASSLPGWNGYTF. CDR3 coding DNA: TGTGCCAGCAGTCTGCCAGGGTGGAATGGCTACACCTTC. This rearrangement joins TRBV25-1 to TRBJ1-2; a possible D gene is TRBD1 (5 bases). Germline V lookup: CDR1 MGHDK, CDR2 SYGVNS. This CDR3 contains 13 residues. V shed 5 bases and J shed 6 bases, with 13 bases lying between them.

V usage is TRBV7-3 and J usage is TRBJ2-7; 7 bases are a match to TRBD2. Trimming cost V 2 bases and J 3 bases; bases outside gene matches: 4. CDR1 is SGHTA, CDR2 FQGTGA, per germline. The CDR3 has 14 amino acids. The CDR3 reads CASSLYPSGYEQYF. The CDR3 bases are TGTGCCAGCAGCTTATACCCTAGCGGCTACGAGCAGTACTTC.

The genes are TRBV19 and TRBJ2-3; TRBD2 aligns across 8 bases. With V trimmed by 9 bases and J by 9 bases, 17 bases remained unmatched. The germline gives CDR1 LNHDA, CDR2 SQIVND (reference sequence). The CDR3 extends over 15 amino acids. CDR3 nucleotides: TGTGCCAGCCGTCCTCCGGGTAGCGGGGCCAGAACGCAGTATTTT. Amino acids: CASRPPGSGARTQYF.

For the CDR3, the DNA is TGTGCCTGGAGTATCACAGGGGTAGATCAGCCCCAGCATTTT. This translates into CAWSITGVDQPQHF. This chain connects TRBV30 to TRBJ1-5; 7 positions agree with TRBD1. The CDR3 runs 14 residues. CDR1 and CDR2 from the germline V gene are GTSNPN and SVGIG (reference sequence). With V trimmed by 2 bases and J by 5 bases, 6 bases remained unmatched.

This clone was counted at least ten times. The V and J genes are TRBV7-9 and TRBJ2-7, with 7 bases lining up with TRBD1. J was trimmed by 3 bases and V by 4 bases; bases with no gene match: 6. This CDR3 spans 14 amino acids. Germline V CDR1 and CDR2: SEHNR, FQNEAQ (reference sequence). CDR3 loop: CASSSGTEVYEQYF. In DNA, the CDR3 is TGTGCCAGCAGCTCCGGGACAGAGGTCTACGAGCAGTACTTC.

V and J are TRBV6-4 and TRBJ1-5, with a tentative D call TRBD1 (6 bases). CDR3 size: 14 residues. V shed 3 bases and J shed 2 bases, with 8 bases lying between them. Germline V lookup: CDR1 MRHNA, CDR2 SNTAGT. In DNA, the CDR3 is TGTGCCAGCAGTGAAGCAGGGGGCAATCAGCCCCAGCATTTT. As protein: CASSEAGGNQPQHF.